These 10 T cell receptor beta chains were sequenced from one sample in a study of blood T cell repertoires in COVID-19. The table came from immunoSEQ multiplex PCR; TCRdb's copy has only in-frame clones and leaves some out. The sample comprises approximately 480,000 clones, roughly 89% of which are singletons, and 0.75% to 0.9% rests with the top ten. Input material: peripheral blood. The receptors stem from a man between 18 and 29 years old with COVID-19, enrolled during active disease.

The sample holds one count of this clone. The same CDR3 also results from other DNA sequences found in this sample. J is TRBJ1-6 and V is TRBV27; 10 bases are a match to TRBD1. The germline CDR1 and CDR2 sequences are MNHEY and SMNVEV (reference sequence). The CDR3 sequence is 14 residues long. Trimming removed 4 bases from V and 6 bases from J; junction bases left unmatched: 0. In nucleotides, the CDR3 is TGTGCCAGCAGTTGGACAGGGGGTAATTCACCCCTCCACTTT. It codes for CASSWTGGNSPLHF.

The J gene is TRBJ2-3, the V gene TRBV18; TRBD1 agrees at 10 bases. Trimming cost V 3 bases and J 2 bases; bases outside gene matches: 8. CDR1 KGHSH and CDR2 LQKENI come from the germline V gene. This CDR3 contains 17 residues. The CDR3 DNA reads TGTGCCAGCTCACCCGCCCGGGGACAGGGGAACACAGATACGCAGTATTTT. The encoded protein is CASSPARGQGNTDTQYF.

The chain couples TRBV6-4 to TRBJ2-4, with 9 nucleotides matching TRBD1. After removal of 10 bases from V and 6 bases from J, the junction contained 4 bases not matched to a gene. CDR3 size: 12 residues. Looked up from germline, CDR1 is MRHNA and CDR2 is SNTAGT. CDR3 loop: CANGQGLNIQYF. CDR3 in DNA: TGTGCCAACGGACAGGGGCTAAACATTCAGTACTTC.

This clone showed up just once. The chain links TRBV30 to TRBJ1-6; D is undetermined. This CDR3 region has 14 residues. V lost 2 bases to trimming and J lost 7 bases, with 12 bases between them. Germline V gives CDR1 GTSNPN, CDR2 SVGIG (reference sequence). The CDR3 nucleotides read TGTGCCTGGAGTACAGACACAACCAATTCACCCCTCCACTTT. Amino acids: CAWSTDTTNSPLHF.

The chain is built from TRBV24-1 and TRBJ2-1, with TRBD1 identical over 8 bases. The ends lost 6 bases at V and 4 bases at J; junction bases unmatched: 10. From germline, CDR1 is KGHDR and CDR2 SFDVKD. The CDR3 contains 16 residues. The CDR3 nucleotides are TGTGCCACCAGTCCTAGTGGACAGGGCCCTTACAATGAGCAGTTCTTC. This translates into CATSPSGQGPYNEQFF.

The CDR3 is CASGLSRGARTQYF. For the CDR3, the DNA is TGTGCTAGTGGTTTGTCTCGGGGGGCACGGACCCAGTACTTC. The chain couples TRBV12-5 to TRBJ2-5; D possibly corresponds to TRBD2 (7 bases). V was clipped by 2 bases and J by 7 bases, with 14 bases between them. Germline lookup yields CDR1 LGHNT and CDR2 FRNRAP. The CDR3 totals 14 residues.

A single count supports this clone. The chain carries TRBV10-3 and TRBJ1-2, with D possibly matching TRBD1 (6 bases). The CDR3 is 14 residues long. Germline CDR1 ENHRY, CDR2 SYGVKD. V was shortened by 7 bases and J by 3 bases, with 15 bases between the two germline ends. The CDR3 coding sequence is TGTGCCATCAATGACAGGTTTGCCGACTATGGCTACACCTTC. Translating it yields CAINDRFADYGYTF.

The chain has TRBV9 and TRBJ2-5, with 9 bases aligning to TRBD1. The germline V gene encodes CDR1 SGDLS and CDR2 YYNGEE. The CDR3 runs 14 residues. Trimming took 4 bases from V and 4 from J; bases not matched to a gene: 5. The CDR3 loop reads CASSIGQGRETQYF. For the CDR3, the DNA is TGTGCCAGCAGCATCGGACAGGGGAGAGAGACCCAGTACTTC.

This clone came up once. V gene TRBV11-2 combines with J gene TRBJ1-2, with TRBD1 identical over 7 bases. Germline V gives CDR1 SGHAT, CDR2 FQNNGV. The CDR3 consists of 17 residues. V lost 6 bases, J lost 4 bases, and 17 bases stayed unmatched. This chain's CDR3 is CASRAPGQTAPSYGYTF. CDR3 bases: TGTGCCAGCAGGGCTCCGGGACAGACCGCCCCTAGCTATGGCTACACCTTC.

V is TRBV10-3 and J is TRBJ1-5, with D tentatively TRBD1 (5 bases). Trimming took 4 bases from V and 7 from J, leaving 14 bases between them. This CDR3 is built from 14 residues. Per the germline V gene, CDR1 is ENHRY and CDR2 is SYGVKD. CDR3 coding DNA: TGTGCCATCAGTGCCCCAGGGCGATACCAGCCCCAGCATTTT. Amino acid sequence: CAISAPGRYQPQHF.